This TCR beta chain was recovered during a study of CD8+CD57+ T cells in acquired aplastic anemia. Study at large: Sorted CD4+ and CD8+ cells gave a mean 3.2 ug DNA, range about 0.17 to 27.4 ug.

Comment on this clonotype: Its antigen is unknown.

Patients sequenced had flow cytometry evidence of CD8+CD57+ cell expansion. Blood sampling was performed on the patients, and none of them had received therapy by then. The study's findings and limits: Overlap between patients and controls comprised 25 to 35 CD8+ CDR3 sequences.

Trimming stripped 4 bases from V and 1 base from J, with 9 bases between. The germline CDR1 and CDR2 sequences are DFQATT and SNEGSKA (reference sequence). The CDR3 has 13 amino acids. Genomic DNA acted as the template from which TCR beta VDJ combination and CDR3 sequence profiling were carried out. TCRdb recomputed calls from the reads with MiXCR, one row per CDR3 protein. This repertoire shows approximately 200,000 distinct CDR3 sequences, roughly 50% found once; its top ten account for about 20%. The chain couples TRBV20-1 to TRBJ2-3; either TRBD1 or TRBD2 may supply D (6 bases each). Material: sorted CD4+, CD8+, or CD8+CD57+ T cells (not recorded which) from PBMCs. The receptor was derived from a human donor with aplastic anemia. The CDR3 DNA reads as TGCAGTGCTATAAGGGGGGGCACAGATACGCAGTATTTT. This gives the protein CSAIRGGTDTQYF.